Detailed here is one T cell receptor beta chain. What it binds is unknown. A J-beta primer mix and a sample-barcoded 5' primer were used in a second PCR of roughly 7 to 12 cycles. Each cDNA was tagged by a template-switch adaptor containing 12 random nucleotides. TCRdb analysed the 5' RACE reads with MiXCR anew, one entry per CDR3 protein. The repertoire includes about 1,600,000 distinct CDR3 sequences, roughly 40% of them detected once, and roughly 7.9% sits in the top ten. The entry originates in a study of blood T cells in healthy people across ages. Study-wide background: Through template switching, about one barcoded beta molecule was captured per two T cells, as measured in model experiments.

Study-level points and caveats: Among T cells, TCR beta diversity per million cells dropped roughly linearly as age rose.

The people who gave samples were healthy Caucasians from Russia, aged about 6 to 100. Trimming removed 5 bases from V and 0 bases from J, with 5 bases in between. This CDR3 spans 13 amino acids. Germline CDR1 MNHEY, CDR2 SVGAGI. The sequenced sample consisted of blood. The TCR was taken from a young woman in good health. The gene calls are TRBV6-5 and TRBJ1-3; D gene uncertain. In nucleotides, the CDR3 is TGTGCCAGCAGTCCCGTCTCTGGAAACACCATATATTTT. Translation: CASSPVSGNTIYF.